This T cell receptor (beta chain) is drawn from a study of OX40 agonist ivuxolimab in advanced cancers. Study-wide results and caveats: The mean number of expanded clones was higher in CD8+ T cells than in CD4+.

V was clipped by 1 base and J by 4 bases; unmatched bases: 1. The CDR3 covers 14 residues. Germline V gene lookup returns CDR1 LNHNV and CDR2 YYDKDF (reference sequence). Produced via immunoSEQ multiplex PCR; TCRdb's table is partial and in-frame only. The sample consists of some 100,000 clones, about 89% of them appearing once. A word on this clone: What it binds is unknown.

V and J are TRBV15 and TRBJ2-1; 7 bases are a match to TRBD1. This clonotype was obtained from an adult with an advanced solid tumor such as melanoma, head and neck, liver or kidney cancer. This sample comprised CD4+ or CD8+ T cells sorted from blood, obtained in a trial of the OX40 agonist ivuxolimab. The CDR3 loop reads CATSRGGQYNEQFF. The CDR3 DNA is TGTGCCACCAGCAGAGGGGGACAGTACAATGAGCAGTTCTTC.